The 32 T cell receptor beta chains listed next were all sequenced from one sample in a study of T cells in Graves' hyperthyroidism and ophthalmopathy. Researchers took RNA transcripts and amplified the TCR beta CDR3 regions from them. TCR CDR3 underwent first-round RT-PCR with the HTBI primer set. TCRdb processed the multiplex PCR reads anew with MiXCR; each CDR3 protein has one entry. This table holds approximately 600,000 distinct CDR3 sequences, approximately 13% found once. The specimen sequenced was blood. The origin of the receptors is a woman in her twenties or thirties with Graves' hyperthyroidism that later progressed to Graves' ophthalmopathy.

The genes are TRBV12-3 or TRBV12-4 and TRBJ2-1; D is unclear. The CDR3 extends over 15 amino acids. With 2 bases removed from V and 8 bases from J, the gap between germline ends came to 16 bases. Here the CDR3 DNA reads TGTGCCAGCAGTTTATGGGATCCCGCCAGAGATGAGCAGTTCTTC. Translated: CASSLWDPARDEQFF.

This clonotype was counted ten times or more. The chain joins TRBV7-2 to TRBJ2-5; TRBD2 matches at 7 bases. Germline CDR1 and CDR2: SGHTA and FQGNSA. The CDR3 length is 14 residues. V dropped 4 bases and J dropped 11; count of bases not matched to a gene: 13. In DNA, the CDR3 is TGTGCCAGCAGCTCTAACGTAGCGGGTCCCCCACAGTACTTC. As protein: CASSSNVAGPPQYF. Full variable domain (rest looked up from reference TRBV7-2 and TRBJ2-5): GAGVSQSPSNKVTEKGKDVELRCDPISGHTALYWYRQSLGQGLEFLIYFQGNSAPDKSGLPSDRFSAERTGGSVSTLTIQRTQQEDSAVYLCASSSNVAGPPQYFGPGTRLLVL.

This sequence joins TRBV6-1 and TRBJ2-7; TRBD1 or TRBD2 may be the D gene (5 bases each). This CDR3 contains 15 residues. Germline CDR1 reads MNHNS; CDR2 reads SASEGT. Trimming took off 5 bases at V and 3 bases at J, with 17 bases between the two ends. The CDR3 loop reads CASSYSSGAYYEQYF. The DNA of the CDR3 is TGTGCCAGCAGTTACTCATCCGGGGCCTACTACGAGCAGTACTTC.

This clonotype was seen more than once but under ten times. The V and J genes are TRBV6-1 and TRBJ1-5; maybe TRBD1 (6 bases). Germline V gene sequence: CDR1 MNHNS, CDR2 SASEGT. The CDR3 runs 15 residues. Trimming took 5 bases from V and 1 from J, leaving 12 bases between them. CDR3 nucleotides: TGTGCCAGCAGTCCCCCCGACAGGAGCAATCAGCCCCAGCATTTT. It codes for CASSPPDRSNQPQHF.

The rearrangement links TRBV9 to TRBJ2-2; either TRBD1 or TRBD2 may fit D (5 bases each). V was shortened by 0 bases and J by 3 bases, with 12 bases between the two germline ends. The CDR3 contains 16 residues. Per the germline V gene, CDR1 is SGDLS and CDR2 is YYNGEE. CDR3 sequence reads: CASSVGPGGYTGELFF. CDR3 nucleotide sequence: TGTGCCAGCAGCGTAGGCCCTGGGGGATACACCGGGGAGCTGTTTTTT.

Concerning this clonotype: This may stem from a read error, because a much larger clone lies one nucleotide away. V and J are TRBV12-3 or TRBV12-4 and TRBJ1-3; D is ambiguous. This CDR3 is built from 12 residues. CDR3 DNA sequence: TGTGCCAGCACGGACTCTGGAAGCACCATATATTTT. This gives the protein CASTDSGSTIYF.

In the case of this clonotype: A read error may be the cause here, since a much bigger clone is one base away. The chain recombines TRBV11-3 with TRBJ2-3; D is perhaps TRBD1 (5 bases). The CDR3 consists of 15 residues. The V end lost 5 bases, the J end lost 1 base, and 13 bases lay between the germline ends. The germline V gene encodes CDR1 SGHNT and CDR2 YENEEA. The CDR3 bases are TGTGCCAGCAGCCCACCCTCGACAGGCACAGATACGCAGTATTTT. Its protein product is CASSPPSTGTDTQYF.

Only a few counts were recorded for this clonotype. A read error is possible here, since a much larger clone lies one base away. The gene calls are TRBV12-3 or TRBV12-4 and TRBJ1-1; D might be TRBD1 (6 bases). V was cut by 5 bases and J by 4 bases, with 14 bases left in between. This CDR3 is built from 14 residues. Here the CDR3 reads CASSRSRGITEAFF. DNA of the CDR3: TGTGCCAGCAGTCGATCAAGGGGGATCACTGAAGCTTTCTTT.

This clonotype was observed at least ten times. The rearrangement links TRBV6-2 or TRBV6-3 to TRBJ1-5, with D unclear. The V gene's germline CDR1 is MNHEY and CDR2 SVGEGT. Trimming pared 3 bases from V and 0 bases from J, leaving 6 bases between. CDR3 length: 14 residues. This chain's CDR3 is CASSYLYSNQPQHF. CDR3 coding DNA: TGTGCCAGCAGTTATCTTTATAGCAATCAGCCCCAGCATTTT.

This clonotype was detected ten times or more. The chain links TRBV12-3 or TRBV12-4 to TRBJ1-2, with D perhaps TRBD1 (5 bases). The CDR3 extends over 13 amino acids. Trimming shortened V by 3 bases and J by 7 bases, and 12 bases separated the two germline ends. Here the CDR3 reads CASSLQGRSGYTF. Here the CDR3 DNA reads TGTGCCAGCAGTTTGCAGGGACGGAGTGGCTACACCTTC.

Concerning this clonotype: A read error is possible here, since a much larger clone lies one base away. The CDR3 protein is CRATGQPNTEAFF. The DNA of the CDR3 is TGCCGTGCTACCGGACAGCCGAACACTGAAGCTTTCTTT. V and J are TRBV20-1 and TRBJ1-1; a weak D match, TRBD1 (6 bases). The CDR3 covers 13 residues. Germline loops: CDR1 DFQATT, CDR2 SNEGSKA (reference sequence).

In this sample, this clonotype turned up many times. This rearrangement joins TRBV11-1 to TRBJ1-2, with D possibly TRBD1 on 5 matching bases. The CDR3 spans 12 residues. V lost 5 bases and J 4 bases, leaving 8 bases between the germline ends. The germline gives CDR1 SGHAT, CDR2 FQDESV (reference sequence). The CDR3 nucleotides read TGTGCCAGCAGCCGCGGGGCCTATGGCTACACCTTC. It encodes CASSRGAYGYTF.

CDR3 sequence reads: CASRATGNTEAFF. CDR3 in DNA: TGTGCCAGCAGAGCGACAGGGAACACTGAAGCTTTCTTT. V and J are TRBV6-5 and TRBJ1-1; D might be TRBD1 (6 bases). Germline CDR1 reads MNHEY; CDR2 reads SVGAGI. The V and J ends lost 6 bases and 1 base respectively, with 9 bases between them. The CDR3 contains 13 residues.

This sequence joins TRBV3-1 and TRBJ1-1; possibly TRBD1 for D (6 bases). The CDR3 loop spans 15 amino acids. Germline CDR1 reads LGHDT; CDR2 reads YNNKEL (reference sequence). Trimming shortened V by 3 bases and J by 6 bases, and 17 bases separated the two germline ends. This chain's CDR3 is CASSHSYRADAEAFF. Here the CDR3 DNA reads TGTGCCAGCAGCCATTCGTACAGGGCGGACGCTGAAGCTTTCTTT.

This clonotype was detected a few times. This chain links TRBV15 with TRBJ1-5; TRBD1 agrees at 9 bases. The CDR3 is 16 residues long. The J segment lost 5 bases and the V segment lost 5 bases, leaving 10 bases of the junction unmatched. Germline values: CDR1 LNHNV, CDR2 YYDKDF (reference sequence). The CDR3 region is CATSAGTGQGYQPQHF. The CDR3 DNA reads as TGTGCCACCAGCGCCGGGACAGGGCAAGGGTATCAGCCCCAGCATTTT.

V is TRBV4-1 and J is TRBJ2-5, with 11 bases fitting TRBD2. This CDR3 region has 15 residues. CDR1 is MGHRA and CDR2 is YSYEKL in the germline V gene. The J segment lost 1 base and the V segment lost 7 bases, leaving 5 bases of the junction unmatched. In nucleotides, the CDR3 is TGCGCCAGCACCAGACTAGCGGGGATCCAAGAGACCCAGTACTTC. Its translation is CASTRLAGIQETQYF.

This clonotype was seen at least ten times. The rearrangement joins TRBV20-1 to TRBJ1-2; D unclear. Germline lookup yields CDR1 DFQATT and CDR2 SNEGSKA (reference sequence). The CDR3 loop spans 12 amino acids. The ends were cut back, 7 bases at V and 8 bases at J, with 17 bases in the middle. The CDR3 region has the DNA TGCAGTGGGGTGAGTGGATCGTTCGGCTACACCTTC. The encoded protein is CSGVSGSFGYTF.

This clonotype was counted many times. The genes are TRBV2 and TRBJ1-2; D not resolved. CDR1 is SNHLY and CDR2 is FYNNEI in the germline V gene. This CDR3 is built from 15 residues. Trimming took 0 bases from V and 8 from J, leaving 16 bases between them. The CDR3: CASSEALRQALGYTF. The CDR3 nucleotides are TGTGCCAGCAGTGAAGCGCTTCGGCAGGCGCTGGGCTACACCTTC.

The gene calls are TRBV24-1 and TRBJ2-3, with D unclear. V gave up 4 bases and J gave up 5 bases, with 9 bases separating them. The CDR3 has 13 amino acids. CDR1 is KGHDR, CDR2 SFDVKD, per germline. The CDR3 DNA reads TGTGCCACCAGTGAAATCATGGGAGATACGCAGTATTTT. This translates into CATSEIMGDTQYF.

The chain couples TRBV10-3 to TRBJ2-5; 9 bases line up with TRBD1. The germline V gene has CDR1 ENHRY and CDR2 SYGVKD. V lost 2 bases to trimming and J lost 5 bases; unmatched junction nucleotides: 6. CDR3 length: 15 residues. The CDR3 bases are TGTGCCATCAGTGAGATTGGGACAGGGACCGAGACCCAGTACTTC. Protein: CAISEIGTGTETQYF.

This clonotype was picked up many times. The rearrangement links TRBV5-1 to TRBJ1-4; D remains unclear. V was trimmed by 0 bases and J by 5 bases, leaving 11 bases between them. CDR3 length: 15 residues. Germline CDR1 is SGHRS and CDR2 is YFSETQ. DNA for the CDR3: TGCGCCAGCAGCTTGGTTGGGTCACGAAATGAAAAACTGTTTTTT. Translation: CASSLVGSRNEKLFF.

This chain uses TRBV7-2 with TRBJ2-7, with no clear D. Germline V gene sequence: CDR1 SGHTA, CDR2 FQGNSA. The CDR3 is 14 residues long. Trimming pared 5 bases from V and 2 bases from J, leaving 13 bases between. CDR3 in DNA: TGTGCCAGCAGCCCACACCAAGGTCCCTACGAGCAGTACTTC. Amino acids: CASSPHQGPYEQYF.

The V call is TRBV12-3 or TRBV12-4, the J call TRBJ2-1; 7 bases fit TRBD1. V dropped 3 bases and J dropped 4; count of bases not matched to a gene: 3. The CDR3 runs to 14 residues. CDR3 loop: CASSLDRLYNEQFF. The CDR3, as DNA: TGTGCCAGCAGTTTGGACAGGCTGTACAATGAGCAGTTCTTC.

Many counts were recorded for this clonotype. V is TRBV6-1 and J is TRBJ1-5, with D maybe TRBD1 (5 bases). The CDR3 loop spans 16 amino acids. Germline CDR1 MNHNS, CDR2 SASEGT. Trimming removed 3 bases from V and 0 bases from J, with 12 bases in between. In DNA, the CDR3 is TGTGCCAGCAGTGAGGACATCCGTTATAGCAATCAGCCCCAGCATTTT. It yields the protein CASSEDIRYSNQPQHF.

V and J are TRBV24-1 and TRBJ2-7, with TRBD2 matching 13 bases. Germline loops: CDR1 KGHDR, CDR2 SFDVKD. CDR3 length equals 15 residues. Trimming took 4 bases from V and 6 from J; bases not matched to a gene: 5. The DNA for the CDR3 is TGTGCCACCAGTGACCCAAGACTAGCGGGAGGCGAGCAGTACTTC. Protein product: CATSDPRLAGGEQYF.

This clonotype was detected a few times. A much bigger clone sits one base away, suggesting this may be a read error. V and J are TRBV6-1 and TRBJ2-7; maybe TRBD1 (5 bases). Trimming left V 5 bases short and J 2 bases short, with 10 bases between. The CDR3 contains 13 residues. Germline V CDR1 and CDR2: MNHNS, SASEGT. The CDR3: CASSPTDTYEQYF. The CDR3 DNA sequence: TGTGCCAGCAGTCCGACAGATACCTACGAGCAGTACTTC.

Points on this clonotype: A much bigger clone sits one base away, suggesting this may be a read error. The chain couples TRBV6-9 to TRBJ2-1; D is perhaps TRBD2 (5 bases). The V gene's germline CDR1 is MNHGY and CDR2 SVAAGI. V was cut by 4 bases and J by 8 bases, with 15 bases left in between. This CDR3 is built from 14 residues. CDR3 sequence: CASSSVLGVHEQFF. The CDR3 DNA is TGTGCCAGCAGTTCCGTACTCGGGGTCCATGAGCAGTTCTTC.

About this clonotype itself: This could be a read error, since a much larger clone is one nucleotide away. The chain has TRBV7-9 and TRBJ2-1; D remains unclear. The J call is doubtful: the DNA matches TRBJ2-7 better. The germline gives CDR1 SEHNR, CDR2 FQNEAQ (reference sequence). This CDR3 is 16 amino acids long. CDR3 nucleotide sequence: TGTGCCAGCAGCTTAGTTGGCGGTTTCTCCTACAATGAGCAGTACTTC. Translated, it gives CASSLVGGFSYNEQYF.

This chain joins TRBV6-1 and TRBJ2-1; 10 bases agree with TRBD1. The ends lost 6 bases at V and 5 bases at J; junction bases unmatched: 10. CDR3 length: 16 amino acids. CDR1 and CDR2 (germline): MNHNS, SASEGT. Written as DNA, the CDR3 is TGTGCCAGCAGACGTACCGGGACAGGGGATGACAATGAGCAGTTCTTC. Its translation: CASRRTGTGDDNEQFF.

The chain couples TRBV20-1 to TRBJ2-1, with TRBD2 identical over 10 bases. The J segment lost 5 bases and the V segment lost 3 bases, leaving 4 bases of the junction unmatched. The CDR3 spans 14 residues. The germline V gene has CDR1 DFQATT and CDR2 SNEGSKA (reference sequence). The CDR3 loop reads CSASTSGTHNEQFF. CDR3 DNA: TGCAGTGCTAGCACTAGCGGGACCCACAATGAGCAGTTCTTC.

This clonotype came up many times. The chain employs TRBV11-2 and TRBJ1-6; no reliable D call. The CDR3 has 14 amino acids. Germline V gene lookup returns CDR1 SGHAT and CDR2 FQNNGV. The V end lost 2 bases, the J end lost 4 bases, and 6 bases lay between the germline ends. This chain's CDR3 is CASSLTAYNSPLHF. The CDR3 region has the DNA TGTGCCAGCAGCTTAACGGCGTATAATTCACCCCTCCACTTT. The variable domain in full, with the rest retrieved from reference TRBV11-2 and TRBJ1-6, is EAGVAQSPRYKIIEKRQSVAFWCNPISGHATLYWYQQILGQGPKLLIQFQNNGVVDDSQLPKDRFSAERLKGVDSTLKIQPAKLEDSAVYLCASSLTAYNSPLHFGNGTRLTVT.

This sequence joins TRBV7-8 and TRBJ1-5; D gene unclear. Trimming cost V 5 bases and J 5 bases, with 13 bases left between them. CDR3 size: 14 residues. The germline gives CDR1 SGHVS, CDR2 FQNEAQ. The CDR3 loop reads CASSRPWSDQPQHF. CDR3 DNA sequence: TGTGCCAGCAGCCGGCCCTGGAGTGATCAGCCCCAGCATTTT.